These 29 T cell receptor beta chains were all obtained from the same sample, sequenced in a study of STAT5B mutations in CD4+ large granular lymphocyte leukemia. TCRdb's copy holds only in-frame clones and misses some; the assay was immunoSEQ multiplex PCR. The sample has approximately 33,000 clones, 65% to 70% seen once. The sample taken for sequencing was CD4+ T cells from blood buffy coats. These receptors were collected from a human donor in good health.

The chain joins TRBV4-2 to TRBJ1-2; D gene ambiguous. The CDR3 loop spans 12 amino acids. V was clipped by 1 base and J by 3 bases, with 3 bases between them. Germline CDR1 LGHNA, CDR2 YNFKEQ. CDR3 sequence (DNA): TGTGCCAGCAGCCAAGTTGACTATGGCTACACCTTC. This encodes CASSQVDYGYTF.

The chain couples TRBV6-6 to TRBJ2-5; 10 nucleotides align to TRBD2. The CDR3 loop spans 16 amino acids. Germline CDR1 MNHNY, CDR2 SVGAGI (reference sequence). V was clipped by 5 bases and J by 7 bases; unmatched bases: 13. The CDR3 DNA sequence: TGTGCCAGCAGTCCCCCTACTAGCGGGGTCCCCCGGACCCAGTACTTC. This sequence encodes CASSPPTSGVPRTQYF.

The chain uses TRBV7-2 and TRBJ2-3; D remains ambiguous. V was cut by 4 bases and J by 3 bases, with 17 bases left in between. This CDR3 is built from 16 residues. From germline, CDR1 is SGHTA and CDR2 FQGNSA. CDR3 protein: CASSWVPGLGTDTQYF. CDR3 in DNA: TGTGCCAGCAGCTGGGTACCGGGCCTCGGGACAGATACGCAGTATTTT.

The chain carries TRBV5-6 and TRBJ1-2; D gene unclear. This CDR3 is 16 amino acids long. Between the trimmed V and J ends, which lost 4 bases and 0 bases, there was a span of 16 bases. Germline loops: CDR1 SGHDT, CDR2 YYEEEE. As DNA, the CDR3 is TGTGCCAGCAGCAAAATAACATGGGCCCCTAACTATGGCTACACCTTC. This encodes CASSKITWAPNYGYTF.

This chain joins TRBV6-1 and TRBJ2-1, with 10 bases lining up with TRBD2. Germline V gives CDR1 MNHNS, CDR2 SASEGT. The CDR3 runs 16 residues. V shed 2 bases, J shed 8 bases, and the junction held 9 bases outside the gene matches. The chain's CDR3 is CASSETSGGVGDEQFF. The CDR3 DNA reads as TGTGCCAGCAGTGAAACCAGCGGGGGGGTGGGTGATGAGCAGTTCTTC.

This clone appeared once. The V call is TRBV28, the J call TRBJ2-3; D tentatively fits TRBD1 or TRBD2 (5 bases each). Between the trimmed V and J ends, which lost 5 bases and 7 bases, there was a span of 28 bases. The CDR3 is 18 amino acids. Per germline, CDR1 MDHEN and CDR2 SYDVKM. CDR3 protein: CASSNPLGSIGTLNTQYF. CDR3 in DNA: TGTGCCAGCAGTAACCCCCTGGGGAGTATCGGGACCCTGAATACGCAGTATTTT.

The CDR3 loop reads CASSSQDTNTGELFF. Here the CDR3 DNA reads TGTGCCAGCAGCTCCCAGGACACGAACACCGGGGAGCTGTTTTTT. The J gene is TRBJ2-2, the V gene TRBV7-3; D possibly corresponds to TRBD1 (5 bases). The CDR3 sequence is 15 residues long. V lost 4 bases and J lost 0, with 9 bases in between. Per the germline V gene, CDR1 is SGHTA and CDR2 is FQGTGA.

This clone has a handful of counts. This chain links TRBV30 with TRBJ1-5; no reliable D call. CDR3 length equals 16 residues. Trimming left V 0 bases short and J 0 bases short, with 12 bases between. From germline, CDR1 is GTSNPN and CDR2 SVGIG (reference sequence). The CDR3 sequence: CAWSVNGIISNQPQHF. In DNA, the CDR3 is TGTGCCTGGAGTGTAAACGGCATCATTAGCAATCAGCCCCAGCATTTT.

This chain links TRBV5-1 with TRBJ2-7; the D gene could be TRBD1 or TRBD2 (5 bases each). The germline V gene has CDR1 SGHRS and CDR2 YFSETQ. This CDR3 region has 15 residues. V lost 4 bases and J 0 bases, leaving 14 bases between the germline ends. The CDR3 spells CASSPLPGTSYEQYF. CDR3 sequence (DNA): TGCGCCAGCAGCCCCTTGCCCGGGACCTCCTACGAGCAGTACTTC.

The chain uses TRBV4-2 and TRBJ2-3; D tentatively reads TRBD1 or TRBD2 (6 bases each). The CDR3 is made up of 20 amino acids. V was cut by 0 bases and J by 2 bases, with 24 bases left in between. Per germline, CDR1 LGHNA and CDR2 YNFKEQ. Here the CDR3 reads CASSQDYSPGGRSYTDTQYF. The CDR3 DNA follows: TGTGCCAGCAGCCAAGATTACAGCCCTGGGGGGCGCTCCTACACAGATACGCAGTATTTT.

In DNA form, the CDR3 reads TGTGCCAGCCTCCTAGAATATCTGAACACTGAAGCTTTCTTT. Translation: CASLLEYLNTEAFF. The chain is built from TRBV2 and TRBJ1-1, with D unresolved. Germline-derived CDR1 and CDR2 are SNHLY and FYNNEI. V lost 8 bases and J lost 0, with 13 bases in between. The CDR3 covers 14 residues.

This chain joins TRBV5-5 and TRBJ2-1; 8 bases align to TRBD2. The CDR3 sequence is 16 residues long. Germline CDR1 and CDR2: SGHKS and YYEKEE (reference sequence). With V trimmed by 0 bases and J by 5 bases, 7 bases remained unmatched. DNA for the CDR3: TGTGCCAGCAGCTTGGGGCCGCGGGGGGAAAACAATGAGCAGTTCTTC. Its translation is CASSLGPRGENNEQFF. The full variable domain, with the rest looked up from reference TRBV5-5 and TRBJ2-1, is DAGVTQSPTHLIKTRGQQVTLRCSPISGHKSVSWYQQVLGQGPQFIFQYYEKEERGRGNFPDRFSARQFPNYSSELNVNALLLGDSALYLCASSLGPRGENNEQFFGPGTRLTVL.

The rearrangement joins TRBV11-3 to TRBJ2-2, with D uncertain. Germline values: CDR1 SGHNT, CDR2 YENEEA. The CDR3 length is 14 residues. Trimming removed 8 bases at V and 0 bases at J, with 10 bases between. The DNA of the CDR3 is TGTGCCAGCTCTTACACCGCGAACACCGGGGAGCTGTTTTTT. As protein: CASSYTANTGELFF.

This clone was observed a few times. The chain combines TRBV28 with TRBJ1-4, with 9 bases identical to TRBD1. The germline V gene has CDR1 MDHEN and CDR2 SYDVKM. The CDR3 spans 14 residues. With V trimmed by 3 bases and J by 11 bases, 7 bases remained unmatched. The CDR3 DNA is TGTGCCAGCAGTTTTACCCAGACAGGGGGGAAACTGTTTTTT. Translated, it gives CASSFTQTGGKLFF.

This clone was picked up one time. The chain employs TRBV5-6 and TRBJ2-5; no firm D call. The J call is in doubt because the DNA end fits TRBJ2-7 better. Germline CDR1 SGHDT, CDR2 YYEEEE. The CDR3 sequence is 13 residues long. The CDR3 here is CASTRTPGYEQYF. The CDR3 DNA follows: TGTGCCAGCACCCGAACCCCAGGCTACGAGCAGTACTTC.

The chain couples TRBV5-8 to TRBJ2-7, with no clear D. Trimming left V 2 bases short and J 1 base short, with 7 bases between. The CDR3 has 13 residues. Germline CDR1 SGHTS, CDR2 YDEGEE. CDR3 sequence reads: CASSLRASYEQYF. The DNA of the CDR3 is TGTGCCAGCAGCTTAAGGGCGTCCTACGAGCAGTACTTC.

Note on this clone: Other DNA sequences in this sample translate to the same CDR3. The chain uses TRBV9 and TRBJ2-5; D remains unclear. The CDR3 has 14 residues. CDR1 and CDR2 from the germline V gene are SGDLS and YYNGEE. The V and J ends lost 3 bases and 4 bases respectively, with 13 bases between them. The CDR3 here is CASSASGGRETQYF. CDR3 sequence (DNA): TGTGCCAGCAGCGCCTCGGGCGGCAGAGAGACCCAGTACTTC.

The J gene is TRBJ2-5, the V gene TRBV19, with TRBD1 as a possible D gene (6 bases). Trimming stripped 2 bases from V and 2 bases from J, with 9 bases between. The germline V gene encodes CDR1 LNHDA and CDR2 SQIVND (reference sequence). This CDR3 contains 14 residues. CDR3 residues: CASSITGIQETQYF. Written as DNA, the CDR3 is TGTGCCAGTAGTATAACAGGGATTCAAGAGACCCAGTACTTC.

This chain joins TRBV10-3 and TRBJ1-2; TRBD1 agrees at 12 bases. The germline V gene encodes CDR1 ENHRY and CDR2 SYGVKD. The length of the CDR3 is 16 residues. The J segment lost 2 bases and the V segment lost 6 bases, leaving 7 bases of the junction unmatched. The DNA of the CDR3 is TGTGCCATCAGGGGGACAGGGGGCGCCTCAAACTATGGCTACACCTTC. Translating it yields CAIRGTGGASNYGYTF.

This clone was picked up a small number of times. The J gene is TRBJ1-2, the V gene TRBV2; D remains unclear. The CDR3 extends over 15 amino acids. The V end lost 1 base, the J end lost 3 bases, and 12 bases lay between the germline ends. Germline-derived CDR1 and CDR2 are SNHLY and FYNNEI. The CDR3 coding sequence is TGTGCCAGCAGTGAAGGGTTCGACGTCTACTATGGCTACACCTTC. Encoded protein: CASSEGFDVYYGYTF.

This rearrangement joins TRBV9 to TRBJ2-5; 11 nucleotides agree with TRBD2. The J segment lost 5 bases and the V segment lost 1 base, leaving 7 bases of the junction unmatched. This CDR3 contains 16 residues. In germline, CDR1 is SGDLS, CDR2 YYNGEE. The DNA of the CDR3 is TGTGCCAGCAGCGTATCGTTAGCGGGGGGGCTGGAGACCCAGTACTTC. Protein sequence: CASSVSLAGGLETQYF.

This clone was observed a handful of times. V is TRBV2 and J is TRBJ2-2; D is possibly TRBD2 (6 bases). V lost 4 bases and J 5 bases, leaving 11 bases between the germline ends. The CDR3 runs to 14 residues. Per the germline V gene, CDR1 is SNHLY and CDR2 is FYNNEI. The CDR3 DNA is TGTGCCAGCAGTGGACGACTAGTTACCGGGGAGCTGTTTTTT. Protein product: CASSGRLVTGELFF.

The CDR3 nucleotides read TGCAGCGTCGGGGACCCGATCTACAATGAGCAGTTCTTC. Protein: CSVGDPIYNEQFF. This chain uses TRBV29-1 with TRBJ2-1; D assignment may be TRBD1 or TRBD2 (5 bases each). This CDR3 contains 13 residues. CDR1 and CDR2 from the germline V gene are SQVTM and ANQGSEA. Between the trimmed V and J ends, which lost 6 bases and 3 bases, there was a span of 12 bases.

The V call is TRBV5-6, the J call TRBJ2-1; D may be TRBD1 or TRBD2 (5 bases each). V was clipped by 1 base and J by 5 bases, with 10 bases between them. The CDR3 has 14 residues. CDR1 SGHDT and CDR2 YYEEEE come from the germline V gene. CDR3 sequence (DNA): TGTGCCAGCAGCTTGCGGGACGGAAACAATGAGCAGTTCTTC. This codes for CASSLRDGNNEQFF.

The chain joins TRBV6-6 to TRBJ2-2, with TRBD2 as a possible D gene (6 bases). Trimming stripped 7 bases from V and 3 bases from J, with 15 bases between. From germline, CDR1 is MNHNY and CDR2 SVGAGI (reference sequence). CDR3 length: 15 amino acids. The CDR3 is CASIRGGAYTGELFF. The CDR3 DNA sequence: TGTGCCAGCATCCGGGGAGGCGCGTACACCGGGGAGCTGTTTTTT.

The CDR3 reads CASDRDENEQYF. CDR3 nucleotide sequence: TGTGCCAGCGACAGGGATGAGAACGAGCAGTACTTC. This chain joins TRBV2 and TRBJ2-7; 7 positions match TRBD1. The junction had 6 bases not matched to a gene; V was cut back by 8 bases and J by 5 bases. This CDR3 comprises 12 residues. Germline-derived CDR1 and CDR2 are SNHLY and FYNNEI.

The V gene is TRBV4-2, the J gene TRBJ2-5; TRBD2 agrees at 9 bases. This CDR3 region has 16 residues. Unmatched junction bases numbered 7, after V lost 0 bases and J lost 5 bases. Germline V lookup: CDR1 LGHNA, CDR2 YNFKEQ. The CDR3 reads CASSQERAGGPETQYF. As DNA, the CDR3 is TGTGCCAGCAGCCAAGAACGGGCGGGGGGGCCGGAGACCCAGTACTTC.

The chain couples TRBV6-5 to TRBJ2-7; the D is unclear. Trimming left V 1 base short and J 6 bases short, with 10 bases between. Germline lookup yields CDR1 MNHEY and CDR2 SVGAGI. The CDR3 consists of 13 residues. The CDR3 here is CASSYYPWGEQYF. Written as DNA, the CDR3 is TGTGCCAGCAGTTACTACCCGTGGGGCGAGCAGTACTTC.

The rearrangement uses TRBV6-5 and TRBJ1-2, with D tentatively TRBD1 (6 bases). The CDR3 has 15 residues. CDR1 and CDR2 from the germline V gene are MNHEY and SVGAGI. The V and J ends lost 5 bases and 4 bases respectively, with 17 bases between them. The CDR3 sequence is CASSSKGGSGYGYTF. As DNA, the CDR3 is TGTGCCAGCAGTAGCAAAGGGGGGTCCGGCTATGGCTACACCTTC.